One and the same sample provided the 30 T cell receptor beta chains below, sequenced in a study of immune characterization of retroperitoneal liposarcoma. Using its own MiXCR run on the PCR reads, TCRdb lists one record per CDR3 protein. The sample records 11,000 or so distinct CDR3 sequences, about a quarter being singletons. The specimen was tumor tissue. The source is a female donor with retroperitoneal liposarcoma.

This clonotype was recorded many times. V is TRBV6-5 and J is TRBJ2-1; D remains ambiguous. TRBJ2-5 matches the DNA end more closely, so the J call is doubtful. Germline values: CDR1 MNHEY, CDR2 SVGAGI. The CDR3 consists of 14 residues. The CDR3 loop is CASSYSSRQETQYF. The CDR3 nucleotides read TGTGCCAGCAGTTACTCGAGTCGTCAAGAGACCCAGTACTTC.

The chain joins TRBV6-1 to TRBJ1-1, with D unclear. Germline V lookup: CDR1 MNHNS, CDR2 SASEGT. V lost 11 bases to trimming and J lost 5 bases, with 15 bases between them. The CDR3 contains 12 residues. The CDR3 DNA reads TGTGCCTGCCAGCACCCTGCAACTGAAGCTTTCTTT. As protein: CACQHPATEAFF.

This sequence joins TRBV25-1 and TRBJ2-5, with TRBD2 matching 15 bases. V lost 4 bases and J lost 1; bases outside the gene matches: 4. The V gene's germline CDR1 is MGHDK and CDR2 SYGVNS. The CDR3 has 17 amino acids. The CDR3 DNA sequence: TGTGCCAGCAGTGCTGGGACTAGCGGGAGGACCCAAGAGACCCAGTACTTC. As protein: CASSAGTSGRTQETQYF.

The chain employs TRBV7-8 and TRBJ2-7, with D perhaps matching TRBD2 (6 bases). CDR3 length: 16 residues. V lost 0 bases and J lost 0, with 12 bases in between. Germline V gene data show CDR1 as SGHVS and CDR2 as FQNEAQ. The CDR3 DNA reads as TGTGCCAGCAGCTTAGCATTAGCGGAGAGCTCCTACGAGCAGTACTTC. This sequence encodes CASSLALAESSYEQYF.

In its sample, this clonotype was seen a few times. The chain is built from TRBV12-3 or TRBV12-4 and TRBJ2-1, with 7 nucleotides matching TRBD1. The CDR3 extends over 16 amino acids. V lost 4 bases to trimming and J lost 4 bases; unmatched junction nucleotides: 10. The CDR3 DNA is TGTGCCAGCAGTTCAACAGGGGTCTCCCAATACAATGAGCAGTTCTTC. This sequence encodes CASSSTGVSQYNEQFF.

The CDR3 loop reads CASSEGTSGVQETQYF. The DNA for the CDR3 is TGCGCCAGCAGTGAGGGGACTAGCGGGGTACAAGAGACCCAGTACTTC. This chain connects TRBV10-1 to TRBJ2-5, with TRBD2 matching 13 bases. Germline V CDR1 and CDR2: WNHNN, SYGVQD (reference sequence). There are 16 residues in the CDR3. After removal of 2 bases from V and 2 bases from J, the junction contained 2 bases not matched to a gene.

This clonotype was seen repeatedly, ten times or more. The CDR3 spells CASSEAGGLAGGNEQFF. Here the CDR3 DNA reads TGTGCCAGCAGTGAAGCTGGCGGGCTAGCGGGAGGCAATGAGCAGTTCTTC. The chain is built from TRBV6-1 and TRBJ2-1, with 11 bases lining up with TRBD2. CDR3 length: 17 residues. Germline assignment: CDR1 MNHNS and CDR2 SASEGT. The trim removed 0 bases at V and 6 bases at J, leaving 7 bases unmatched.

The V gene is TRBV6-1, the J gene TRBJ2-3; TRBD2 matches 10 bases. Germline lookup yields CDR1 MNHNS and CDR2 SASEGT. Germline trimming cut 2 bases from V and 4 bases from J; bases unmatched to any gene: 3. This CDR3 spans 15 amino acids. The CDR3 reads CASSERAGGPDTQYF. CDR3 nucleotide sequence: TGTGCCAGCAGTGAACGAGCGGGAGGGCCAGATACGCAGTATTTT.

By frequency in the sample, this clonotype is medium-sized. The chain recombines TRBV7-6 with TRBJ2-1; D gene ambiguous. Trimming took 1 base from V and 10 from J, leaving 11 bases between them. Germline V lookup: CDR1 SGHVS, CDR2 FNYEAQ. The CDR3 runs to 13 residues. The CDR3 protein is CASSLGGSYEQFF. The CDR3 DNA follows: TGTGCCAGCAGCTTAGGAGGTTCCTACGAGCAGTTCTTC.

The sample holds a few counts of this clonotype. The chain has TRBV7-8 and TRBJ2-5; no reliable D call. V was trimmed by 3 bases and J by 11 bases, leaving 25 bases between them. The CDR3 extends over 16 amino acids. CDR1 SGHVS and CDR2 FQNEAQ come from the germline V gene. The CDR3 DNA follows: TGTGCCAGCAGCTTGAAGAATCGAAGGGCCTACAATGAGCAGTACTTC. Translation gives CASSLKNRRAYNEQYF.

Note on this clonotype: A much larger clone lies a single base off, so this may be a read error. The chain recombines TRBV11-3 with TRBJ1-4; possible D gene TRBD1, 5 bases. Germline V lookup: CDR1 SGHNT, CDR2 YENEEA. This CDR3 is 13 amino acids long. Trimming took off 5 bases at V and 12 bases at J, with 16 bases between the two ends. CDR3 bases: TGTGCCAGCAGCCAGGGTGGGGAAGGTGAACTGTTTTTT. It yields the protein CASSQGGEGELFF.

This clonotype was counted at least ten times. The rearrangement uses TRBV7-2 and TRBJ2-1, with TRBD2 as a possible D gene (6 bases). TRBJ2-7 explains the end of the DNA better; the J call may be wrong. Germline-derived CDR1 and CDR2 are SGHTA and FQGNSA. This CDR3 is 16 amino acids long. The CDR3 nucleotides read TGTGCCAGCAGCTTGGAGGGCCTGAGCTCCTACAATGAGCAGTACTTC. Its protein product is CASSLEGLSSYNEQYF.

As concerns this clonotype: No conserved phenylalanine or tryptophan is present at the end of the CDR3, so a read error is the likely explanation. The chain links TRBV6-2 or TRBV6-3 to TRBJ2-7; 11 nucleotides line up with TRBD2. With 2 bases clipped from V and 1 base from J, the junction kept 4 bases outside the gene matches. This CDR3 region has 16 residues. The V gene's germline CDR1 is MNHEY and CDR2 SVGEGT. The CDR3 spells CASSYGASGRSYEQYL. DNA for the CDR3: TGTGCCAGCAGTTACGGTGCTAGCGGGAGGTCCTACGAGCAGTACCTC.

The chain recombines TRBV4-1 with TRBJ1-4; D is ambiguous. V was trimmed by 0 bases and J by 10 bases, leaving 15 bases between them. Germline V gives CDR1 MGHRA, CDR2 YSYEKL. This CDR3 spans 15 amino acids. CDR3 region: CASSQEVGYGRKLFF. CDR3 DNA sequence: TGCGCCAGCAGCCAAGAAGTGGGGTACGGAAGAAAACTGTTTTTT.

This clonotype is medium-sized by share. The chain carries TRBV6-1 and TRBJ2-3; unclear D gene. The CDR3 spans 13 residues. Germline V gives CDR1 MNHNS, CDR2 SASEGT. V lost 5 bases, J lost 3 bases, and 9 bases lay in between. This chain's CDR3 is CASSQDQTDTQYF. The DNA for the CDR3 is TGTGCCAGCAGTCAGGACCAGACAGATACGCAGTATTTT.

The CDR3 DNA is TGTGCCAGCAGTTTTGGGGACATCTATGGCTACACCTTC. Translated: CASSFGDIYGYTF. The chain is built from TRBV28 and TRBJ1-2; a weak D match, TRBD1 (6 bases). V lost 3 bases to trimming and J lost 4 bases, with 9 bases between them. The CDR3 has 13 residues. CDR1 MDHEN and CDR2 SYDVKM come from the germline V gene.

Worth noting for this clonotype: A read error is possible here, since a much larger clone lies one base away. The conserved phenylalanine or tryptophan is not found at the CDR3 terminus, so this likely reflects a read error. This chain connects TRBV6-1 to TRBJ2-7; D gene uncertain. V was cut by 9 bases and J by 0 bases, with 6 bases left in between. Germline CDR1 reads MNHNS; CDR2 reads SASEGT. The CDR3 totals 11 residues. CDR3 bases: TGTGCCAGTGGAAGCTCCTACGAGCAGTACTCC. This sequence encodes CASGSSYEQYS.

J is TRBJ1-5 and V is TRBV6-6; D ambiguous. CDR3 length equals 15 residues. CDR1 and CDR2 (germline): MNHNY, SVGAGI (reference sequence). V shed 6 bases and J shed 0 bases, with 12 bases lying between them. This CDR3 is CASRYSTNSNQPQHF. The CDR3 nucleotides read TGTGCCAGCAGATACAGCACGAATAGCAATCAGCCCCAGCATTTT.

A few counts support this clonotype. This may be a read error, as it is one base from a much larger clone. This CDR3 fails to terminate in the conserved phenylalanine or tryptophan, so it likely reflects a read error. This rearrangement joins TRBV6-2 or TRBV6-3 to TRBJ2-1, with TRBD2 matching over 9 bases. The CDR3 runs to 15 residues. In germline, CDR1 is MNHEY, CDR2 SVGEGT. With V trimmed by 0 bases and J by 8 bases, 5 bases remained unmatched. The CDR3 coding sequence is TGTGCCAGCAGTTACTCGGCGGGAGGGTTGGATGAGCAGTTCTTA. Amino acids: CASSYSAGGLDEQFL.

This clonotype was detected only a few times. This chain links TRBV28 with TRBJ2-7; no clear D. CDR3 length: 12 residues. V was trimmed by 1 base and J by 6 bases, leaving 7 bases between them. The germline CDR1 and CDR2 sequences are MDHEN and SYDVKM. CDR3 loop: CASSLLGGEQYF. The CDR3 nucleotides are TGTGCCAGCAGTTTATTGGGTGGCGAGCAGTACTTC.

The chain combines TRBV24-1 with TRBJ1-2, with TRBD1 matching 8 bases. Germline values: CDR1 KGHDR, CDR2 SFDVKD. The CDR3 sequence is 12 residues long. The V gene end was trimmed by 9 bases and the J gene end by 5 bases; junction bases not matched to a gene: 4. CDR3 in amino acids: CATPRTGYGYTF. The CDR3 DNA sequence: TGTGCCACCCCCAGGACAGGGTATGGCTACACCTTC.

This chain joins TRBV6-1 and TRBJ2-1, with D possibly matching TRBD1 (5 bases). V was cut by 6 bases and J by 13 bases, with 16 bases left in between. Germline V lookup: CDR1 MNHNS, CDR2 SASEGT. This CDR3 region has 12 residues. CDR3 coding DNA: TGTGCCAGCAGCCAGGGTATCGAGACCCAGTTCTTC. It translates to CASSQGIETQFF.

The chain employs TRBV28 and TRBJ2-5, with 7 bases matching TRBD1. The better agreement between TRBJ2-1 and the DNA end casts doubt on the J call. In germline, CDR1 is MDHEN, CDR2 SYDVKM. The CDR3 runs to 14 residues. In nucleotides, the CDR3 is TGTGCCAGCAGAGGGGGCGTGCCTCCCTACGAGCAGTTCTTC. As protein: CASRGGVPPYEQFF.

The genes are TRBV6-1 and TRBJ2-5, with 7 bases lining up with TRBD1. Gene TRBJ2-1 matches the end of the DNA better, so the J call may be wrong. CDR1 and CDR2 from the germline V gene are MNHNS and SASEGT. The CDR3 sequence is 15 residues long. CDR3 sequence (DNA): TGTGCCAGCAGTCCCCGGGACAGTCGATCCAATGAGCAGTTCTTC. This codes for CASSPRDSRSNEQFF.

This clonotype is medium-sized by share. The V and J genes are TRBV6-1 and TRBJ2-1; TRBD1 matches at 10 bases. The J call may be mistaken, given a closer DNA end match to TRBJ2-7. Per the germline V gene, CDR1 is MNHNS and CDR2 is SASEGT. The CDR3 is 13 residues long. This chain's CDR3 is CASRGQGSYEQYF. The CDR3 nucleotides read TGTGCCAGCAGGGGACAGGGGAGTTACGAGCAGTACTTC.

This clonotype ranks as medium-sized. The chain carries TRBV6-1 and TRBJ2-5; TRBD1 matches at 8 bases. There are 16 residues in the CDR3. Germline-derived CDR1 and CDR2 are MNHNS and SASEGT. The junction had 13 bases not matched to a gene; V was cut back by 5 bases and J by 5 bases. The CDR3 bases are TGTGCCAGCAGTCCCCCGCGGCAGGGGGCTCGGGAGACCCAGTACTTC. Its protein is CASSPPRQGARETQYF.

The chain joins TRBV12-3 or TRBV12-4 to TRBJ2-4, with no clear D. V lost 4 bases, J lost 6 bases, and 19 bases lay in between. CDR3 length: 16 residues. The DNA of the CDR3 is TGTGCCAGCAGTTCTCTCGAAGAAGGCGGCGGAAACATTCAGTACTTC. Its translation is CASSSLEEGGGNIQYF.

The rearrangement joins TRBV6-1 to TRBJ2-5; 9 positions match TRBD2. The trim removed 6 bases at V and 13 bases at J, leaving 12 bases unmatched. The CDR3 is 13 amino acids. Looked up from germline, CDR1 is MNHNS and CDR2 is SASEGT. Here the CDR3 reads CASSPGIAGDRYF. The CDR3 nucleotides read TGTGCCAGCAGCCCCGGGATAGCGGGAGATCGGTACTTC.

The V call is TRBV11-2, the J call TRBJ1-2, with unresolved D. The germline V gene encodes CDR1 SGHAT and CDR2 FQNNGV. Trimming stripped 5 bases from V and 13 bases from J, with 17 bases between. The CDR3 loop spans 12 amino acids. The CDR3 spells CASSEQNIYFTF. The CDR3 coding sequence is TGTGCCAGCAGCGAACAGAACATTTACTTCACCTTC.

With respect to this clonotype: A much larger clone is a single base away; this may be a read error. J is TRBJ2-5 and V is TRBV12-3 or TRBV12-4; a weak D match, TRBD1 (6 bases). Trimming shortened V by 6 bases and J by 11 bases, and 22 bases separated the two germline ends. The CDR3 extends over 14 amino acids. CDR3 amino acids: CASSFSQGTNEQYF. The CDR3 DNA reads as TGTGCCAGCAGCTTTTCACAGGGCACTAATGAGCAGTACTTC.